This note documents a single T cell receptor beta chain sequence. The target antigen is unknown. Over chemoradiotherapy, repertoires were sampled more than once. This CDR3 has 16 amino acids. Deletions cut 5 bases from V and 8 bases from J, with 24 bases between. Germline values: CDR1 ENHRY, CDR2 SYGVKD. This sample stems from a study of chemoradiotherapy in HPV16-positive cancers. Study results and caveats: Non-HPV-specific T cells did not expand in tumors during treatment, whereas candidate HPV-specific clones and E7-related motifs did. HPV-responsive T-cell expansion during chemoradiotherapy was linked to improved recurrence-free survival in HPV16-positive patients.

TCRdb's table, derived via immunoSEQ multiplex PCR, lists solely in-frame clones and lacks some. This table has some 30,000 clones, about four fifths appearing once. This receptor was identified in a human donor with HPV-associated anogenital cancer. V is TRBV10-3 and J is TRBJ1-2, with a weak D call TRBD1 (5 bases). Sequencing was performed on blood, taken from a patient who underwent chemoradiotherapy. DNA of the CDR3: TGTGCCATCAGTCTTTTTGTCGGACAACCGGGGTCAGGCTACACCTTC. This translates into CAISLFVGQPGSGYTF.